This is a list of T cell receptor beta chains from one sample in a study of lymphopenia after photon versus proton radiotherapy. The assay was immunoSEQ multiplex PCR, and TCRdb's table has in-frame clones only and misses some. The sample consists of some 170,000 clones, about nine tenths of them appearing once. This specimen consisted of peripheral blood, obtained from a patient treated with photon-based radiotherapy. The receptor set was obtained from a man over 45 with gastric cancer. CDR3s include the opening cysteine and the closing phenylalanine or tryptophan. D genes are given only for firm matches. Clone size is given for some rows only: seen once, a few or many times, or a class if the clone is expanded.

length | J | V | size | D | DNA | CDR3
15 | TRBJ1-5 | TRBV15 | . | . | TGTGCCACCAGCAGAGATTTGGCCGTCGTCCAAACCCAGCATTTT | CATSRDLAVVQTQHF
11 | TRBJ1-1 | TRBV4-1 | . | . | TGCGCCAGCAGCCGGAACACTGAAGCTTTCTTT | CASSRNTEAFF
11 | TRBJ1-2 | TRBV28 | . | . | TGTGCCAGCAGCGTTAACTATGGCTACACCTTC | CASSVNYGYTF
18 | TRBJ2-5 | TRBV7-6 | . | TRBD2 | TGTGCCAGCAGCCCCAATGAGCGGGAGGTTAGAGAGCAAGAGACCCAGTACTTC | CASSPNEREVREQETQYF
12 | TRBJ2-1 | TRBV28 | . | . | TGTGCCAGCAGTTTAAAATACAATGAGCAGTTCTTC | CASSLKYNEQFF
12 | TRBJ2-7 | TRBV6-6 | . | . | TGTGCCAGCCGGGGGCAGGGAAGCGAGCAGTACTTC | CASRGQGSEQYF
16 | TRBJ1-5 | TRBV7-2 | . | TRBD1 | TGTGCCAGCAGCTTAGGGACAGGGGGCCCCAGTCAGCCCCAGCATTTT | CASSLGTGGPSQPQHF
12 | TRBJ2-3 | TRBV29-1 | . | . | TGCAGCGCTAGCCAGTACACAGATACGCAGTATTTT | CSASQYTDTQYF
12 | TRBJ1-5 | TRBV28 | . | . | TGTGCCAGCGGGGGGAGCAATCAGCCCCAGCATTTT | CASGGSNQPQHF
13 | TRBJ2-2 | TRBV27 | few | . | TGTGCCAGCAGTCCCCGGAACACCGGGGAGCTGTTTTTT | CASSPRNTGELFF
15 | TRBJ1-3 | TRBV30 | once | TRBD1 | TGTGCCTGGCTCCGGGACAGGGTATCGGGAAACACCATATATTTT | CAWLRDRVSGNTIYF
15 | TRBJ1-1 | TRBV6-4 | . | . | TGTGCCAGCAGTGACTGGAACAGGGAGCCCCGAAAAGCTTTCTTT | CASSDWNREPRKAFF
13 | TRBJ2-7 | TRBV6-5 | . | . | TGTGCCAGCAGTTGGGGACTTTACTACGAGCAGTACTTC | CASSWGLYYEQYF
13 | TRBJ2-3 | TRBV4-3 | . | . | TGCGCCAGCAGCCAAGAATCCAGCCATACGCAGTATTTT | CASSQESSHTQYF
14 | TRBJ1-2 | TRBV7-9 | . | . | TGTGCCAGCAGCACGGCGGGCACACCCTATGGCTACACCTTC | CASSTAGTPYGYTF
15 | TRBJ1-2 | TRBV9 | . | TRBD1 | TGTGCCAGCAGCGTAGCGGGGTCGACAGGGAATGGCTACACCTTC | CASSVAGSTGNGYTF
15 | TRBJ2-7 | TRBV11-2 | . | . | TGTGCCAGCAGCTTAGAAGGTGGGGGCTCCTACGAGCAGTACTTC | CASSLEGGGSYEQYF
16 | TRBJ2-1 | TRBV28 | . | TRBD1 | TGTGCCAGCACACCCCCGGGACAGGTGATTTACAATGAGCAGTTCTTC | CASTPPGQVIYNEQFF
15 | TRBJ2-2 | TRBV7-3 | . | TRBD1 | TGTGCCAGCAGCCCTACCGGACAGGGGTTCGGGGAGCTGTTTTTT | CASSPTGQGFGELFF
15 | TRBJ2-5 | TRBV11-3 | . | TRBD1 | TGTGCCAGCAGCTTTGGACAGGGGTTGGTAGAGACCCAGTACTTC | CASSFGQGLVETQYF
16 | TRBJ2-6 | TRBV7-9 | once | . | TGTGCCAGCAGCTTAATTGGGGCGACTGGGGCCAACGTCCTGACTTTC | CASSLIGATGANVLTF
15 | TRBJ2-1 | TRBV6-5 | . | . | TGTGCCAGGTCGGTAGCGGACCACCTCTACAATGAGCAGTTCTTC | CARSVADHLYNEQFF
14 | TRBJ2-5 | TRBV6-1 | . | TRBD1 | TGTGCCAGCAGAGGACAGGGGGGTCGAGAGACCCAGTACTTC | CASRGQGGRETQYF
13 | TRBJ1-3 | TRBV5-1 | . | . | TGCGCCAGCAGCTTTCAGGGGAGTAACACCATATATTTT | CASSFQGSNTIYF
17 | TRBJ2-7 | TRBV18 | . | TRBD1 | TGTGCCAGCTCACCACTCCCGCCCAACAGGGGTCGCTACGAGCAGTACTTC | CASSPLPPNRGRYEQYF
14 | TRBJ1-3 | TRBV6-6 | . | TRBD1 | TGTGCCAGCAGTTTACAGGGGTCTGGAAACACCATATATTTT | CASSLQGSGNTIYF
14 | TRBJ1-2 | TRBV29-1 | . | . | TGCAGCGTTGAACCCCGGACACAAAACTATGGCTACACCTTC | CSVEPRTQNYGYTF
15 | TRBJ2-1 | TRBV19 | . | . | TGTGCCAGTAGTATGTCGGCCAGCTCCTACAATGAGCAGTTCTTC | CASSMSASSYNEQFF
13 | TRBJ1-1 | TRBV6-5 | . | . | TGTGCCAGCAGTTCGTGGGAGGACACTGAAGCTTTCTTT | CASSSWEDTEAFF
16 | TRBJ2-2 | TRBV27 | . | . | TGTGCCAGCAGTTTAACGACTCGACAGAACACCGGGGAGCTGTTTTTT | CASSLTTRQNTGELFF
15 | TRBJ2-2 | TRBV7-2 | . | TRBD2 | TGTGCCAGCTCGGACTTAGCGGGGTCCACCGGGGAGCTGTTTTTT | CASSDLAGSTGELFF